These 29 T cell receptor beta chains were sequenced from one sample in a study of blood T cell repertoires in COVID-19. The assay was immunoSEQ multiplex PCR, and TCRdb's table has in-frame clones only and misses some. The sample comprises about 29,000 clones, roughly 84% of which are singletons, and 9% to 10% rests with the top ten. The sample consisted of peripheral blood. The receptors were gathered from an elderly man with active COVID-19.

The chain is built from TRBV6-6 and TRBJ1-2; D may be TRBD1 (6 bases). CDR3 length equals 12 residues. Germline lookup yields CDR1 MNHNY and CDR2 SVGAGI (reference sequence). Trimming cost V 8 bases and J 2 bases, with 9 bases left between them. As DNA, the CDR3 is TGTGCCAGCCACACAGGGAACTATGGCTACACCTTC. Translated, it gives CASHTGNYGYTF.

In DNA, the CDR3 is TGTGCCAGCAGCGTACGCCTGGGGCAGGGCAACAATGAGCAGTTCTTC. This sequence encodes CASSVRLGQGNNEQFF. The rearrangement links TRBV9 to TRBJ2-1; possibly TRBD1 for D (5 bases). Germline loops: CDR1 SGDLS, CDR2 YYNGEE. The CDR3 runs to 16 residues. V lost 1 base, J lost 5 bases, and 16 bases lay in between.

The chain uses TRBV9 and TRBJ2-5, with D maybe TRBD2 (6 bases). Trimming took 4 bases from V and 8 from J, leaving 12 bases between them. CDR3 length: 12 amino acids. Germline CDR1 SGDLS, CDR2 YYNGEE. The CDR3 DNA follows: TGTGCCAGCAGCAACTTTGGGACTACCCAGTACTTC. Protein: CASSNFGTTQYF.

This chain links TRBV2 with TRBJ1-1; D might be TRBD1 (6 bases). Germline lookup yields CDR1 SNHLY and CDR2 FYNNEI. This CDR3 is built from 14 residues. The V end was cut by 10 bases, the J end by 4 bases, with 19 bases between. This CDR3 is CAITKQGRSTEAFF. DNA for the CDR3: TGTGCCATCACAAAACAGGGACGGAGCACTGAAGCTTTCTTT.

The chain uses TRBV6-5 and TRBJ2-1, with 13 positions matching TRBD2. The germline V gene has CDR1 MNHEY and CDR2 SVGAGI. J lost 3 bases, V lost 6 bases, and 2 bases had no gene match. CDR3 length equals 15 residues. This chain's CDR3 is CASRGLAGSYNEQFF. The DNA of the CDR3 is TGTGCCAGCAGGGGACTAGCGGGGAGCTACAATGAGCAGTTCTTC.

The chain recombines TRBV3-1 (or the pseudogene TRBV3-2) with TRBJ2-5; possible D gene TRBD2, 5 bases. The CDR3 runs 15 residues. V lost 3 bases and J lost 0, with 11 bases in between. CDR1 is LGHDT, CDR2 YNNKEL, per germline (reference sequence). The CDR3 coding sequence is TGTGCCAGCAGCCATAGCGCTGTTAACCAAGAGACCCAGTACTTC. Its translation is CASSHSAVNQETQYF.

The DNA for the CDR3 is TGTGCCAGCAGCTTAGGCCCCGGGTTCGGCTATGGCTACACCTTC. Translated: CASSLGPGFGYGYTF. The chain joins TRBV13 to TRBJ1-2; no firm D call. Trimming pared 0 bases from V and 4 bases from J, leaving 12 bases between. CDR3 size: 15 residues. CDR1 is PRHDT and CDR2 is FYEKMQ in the germline V gene (reference sequence).

The CDR3: CASTAGLPQETQYF. The CDR3 DNA reads as TGTGCCAGCACCGCGGGACTACCACAAGAGACCCAGTACTTC. The rearrangement links TRBV7-2 to TRBJ2-5, with TRBD2 matching over 7 bases. CDR1 and CDR2 from the germline V gene are SGHTA and FQGNSA. CDR3 length equals 14 residues. J gave up 2 bases and V 7 bases, and 7 bases lay outside the gene matches.

The CDR3 DNA reads TGTGCCAGCAGTCTAAGAGGATCACCCCTCCACTTT. This gives the protein CASSLRGSPLHF. The J gene is TRBJ1-6, the V gene TRBV2; no reliable D call. The germline V gene encodes CDR1 SNHLY and CDR2 FYNNEI. CDR3 length: 12 residues. Trimming shortened V by 5 bases and J by 10 bases, and 9 bases separated the two germline ends. Combining the CDR3 with reference TRBV2 and TRBJ1-6 gives the whole variable domain EPEVTQTPSHQVTQMGQEVILRCVPISNHLYFYWYRQILGQKVEFLVSFYNNEISEKSEIFDDQFSVERPDGSNFTLKIRSTKLEDSAMYFCASSLRGSPLHFGNGTRLTVT.

The V and J genes are TRBV7-9 and TRBJ1-4; D gene uncertain. V was cut by 2 bases and J by 8 bases, with 6 bases left in between. The CDR3 consists of 12 residues. Germline CDR1 SEHNR, CDR2 FQNEAQ (reference sequence). The CDR3 region is CASSLWREKLFF. The CDR3 DNA follows: TGTGCCAGCAGCTTATGGAGGGAAAAACTGTTTTTT.

This clone appeared a few times. This chain joins TRBV27 and TRBJ2-4; 8 bases map to TRBD1. The CDR3 spans 14 residues. The ends lost 4 bases at V and 4 bases at J; junction bases unmatched: 3. Germline CDR1 and CDR2: MNHEY and SMNVEV (reference sequence). CDR3 loop: CASSWTGNKNIQYF. For the CDR3, the DNA is TGTGCCAGCAGTTGGACAGGGAATAAAAACATTCAGTACTTC.

The table lists this clone with a count of one. This sequence joins TRBV3-1 (or the pseudogene TRBV3-2) and TRBJ1-5; 7 bases line up with TRBD1. The CDR3 sequence is 14 residues long. Germline CDR1 and CDR2: LGHDT and YNNKEL (reference sequence). With 8 bases clipped from V and 6 bases from J, the junction kept 10 bases outside the gene matches. The DNA for the CDR3 is TGTGCCAGCGGCGAAACAGGGGTCGGTCAGCCCCAGCATTTT. It encodes CASGETGVGQPQHF.

This sequence joins TRBV4-2 and TRBJ1-3; TRBD1 is a possible D gene (6 bases). The length of the CDR3 is 16 residues. The V gene's germline CDR1 is LGHNA and CDR2 YNFKEQ. The V end was cut by 6 bases, the J end by 0 bases, with 15 bases between. The CDR3 nucleotides read TGTGCCAGCAGGTGGGACACTATGAGCTCTGGAAACACCATATATTTT. Its protein is CASRWDTMSSGNTIYF.

The CDR3 coding sequence is TGTGCCAGCAGGTCGGACAGGGGAGTTTCACCCCTCCACTTT. It is translated as CASRSDRGVSPLHF. The V call is TRBV28, the J call TRBJ1-6; 9 nucleotides line up with TRBD1. This CDR3 is 14 amino acids long. V gave up 6 bases and J gave up 9 bases; unmatched junction bases: 6. The germline V gene has CDR1 MDHEN and CDR2 SYDVKM.

The V and J genes are TRBV2 and TRBJ1-1; 8 bases match TRBD1. Germline CDR1 reads SNHLY; CDR2 reads FYNNEI. The trim removed 3 bases at V and 0 bases at J, leaving 6 bases unmatched. This CDR3 comprises 16 residues. The CDR3 here is CASSDSDRGMNTEAFF. The CDR3 coding sequence is TGTGCCAGCAGTGATAGTGACAGGGGTATGAACACTGAAGCTTTCTTT.

This clone was recorded only once. This chain links TRBV5-5 with TRBJ1-1, with 7 bases that match TRBD1. The CDR3 contains 15 residues. Germline CDR1 reads SGHKS; CDR2 reads YYEKEE (reference sequence). V gave up 2 bases and J gave up 2 bases; unmatched junction bases: 6. The CDR3 loop reads CASSLTGQRNTEAFF. CDR3 bases: TGTGCCAGCAGCTTAACGGGACAGCGTAACACTGAAGCTTTCTTT.

The V call is TRBV7-6, the J call TRBJ2-3; D not resolved. There are 15 residues in the CDR3. Germline V gene data show CDR1 as SGHVS and CDR2 as FNYEAQ. V lost 2 bases to trimming and J lost 1 base, with 10 bases between them. The CDR3 region has the DNA TGTGCCAGCAGCTTATCTTCCTCTCGCACAGATACGCAGTATTTT. Translating gives CASSLSSSRTDTQYF. The entire variable domain, with the rest obtained from reference TRBV7-6 and TRBJ2-3, is as follows: GAGVSQSPRYKVTKRGQDVALRCDPISGHVSLYWYRQALGQGPEFLTYFNYEAQQDKSGLPNDRFSAERPEGSISTLTIQRTEQRDSAMYRCASSLSSSRTDTQYFGPGTRLTVL.

CDR3 protein: CASRLGQGEYGYTF. The CDR3, as DNA: TGTGCCAGCAGATTGGGACAGGGCGAGTATGGCTACACCTTC. The chain carries TRBV7-2 and TRBJ1-2; 9 nucleotides align to TRBD1. From germline, CDR1 is SGHTA and CDR2 FQGNSA. This CDR3 spans 14 amino acids. The junction had 7 bases not matched to a gene; V was cut back by 6 bases and J by 5 bases.

The rearrangement joins TRBV2 to TRBJ1-1; 7 nucleotides match TRBD1. J was trimmed by 0 bases and V by 7 bases; bases with no gene match: 8. The CDR3 covers 15 residues. In germline, CDR1 is SNHLY, CDR2 FYNNEI. The CDR3 is CASNFNRGLNTEAFF. In nucleotides, the CDR3 is TGTGCCAGCAATTTTAACAGGGGTTTGAACACTGAAGCTTTCTTT. The variable domain in full, with the rest retrieved from reference TRBV2 and TRBJ1-1, is EPEVTQTPSHQVTQMGQEVILRCVPISNHLYFYWYRQILGQKVEFLVSFYNNEISEKSEIFDDQFSVERPDGSNFTLKIRSTKLEDSAMYFCASNFNRGLNTEAFFGQGTRLTVV.

V gene TRBV7-8 combines with J gene TRBJ1-6, with D uncertain. The germline V gene encodes CDR1 SGHVS and CDR2 FQNEAQ. This CDR3 is built from 12 residues. V was pared by 4 bases and J by 4 bases, with 2 bases between. This chain's CDR3 is CASSSYNSPLHF. The CDR3 DNA sequence: TGTGCCAGCAGCTCGTATAATTCACCCCTCCACTTT. Based on the CDR3 plus reference TRBV7-8 and TRBJ1-6, the full variable domain is GAGVSQSPRYKVAKRGQDVALRCDPISGHVSLFWYQQALGQGPEFLTYFQNEAQLDKSGLPSDRFFAERPEGSVSTLKIQRTQQEDSAVYLCASSSYNSPLHFGNGTRLTVT.

This rearrangement joins TRBV5-1 to TRBJ2-2, with 12 bases that match TRBD2. In germline, CDR1 is SGHRS, CDR2 YFSETQ. Trimming removed 0 bases from V and 9 bases from J; junction bases left unmatched: 18. The CDR3 spans 20 residues. The CDR3 DNA follows: TGCGCCAGCAGCTTGGACGCGCCCCCTAGCGGGGGGGCCGCTATCCGGGAGCTGTTTTTT. Protein: CASSLDAPPSGGAAIRELFF.

The chain employs TRBV7-9 and TRBJ2-7; 9 bases agree with TRBD2. Germline V gene lookup returns CDR1 SEHNR and CDR2 FQNEAQ (reference sequence). With 4 bases clipped from V and 0 bases from J, the junction kept 16 bases outside the gene matches. CDR3 size: 19 residues. The CDR3: CASSSGGQRGVPPSYEQYF. DNA for the CDR3: TGTGCCAGCAGCTCCGGCGGTCAGCGGGGGGTCCCACCCTCCTACGAGCAGTACTTC.

This chain connects TRBV6-5 to TRBJ2-7, with a tentative D call TRBD1 (7 bases). The CDR3 loop spans 16 amino acids. The germline gives CDR1 MNHEY, CDR2 SVGAGI. V dropped 4 bases and J dropped 2 bases, with 18 bases sitting between them. The DNA for the CDR3 is TGTGCCAGCAGTTTTCAGGGGGGCCTAAGGCCCTACGAGCAGTACTTC. This sequence encodes CASSFQGGLRPYEQYF.

The V call is TRBV20-1, the J call TRBJ2-7; unclear D gene. Germline CDR1 DFQATT, CDR2 SNEGSKA (reference sequence). This CDR3 is 10 amino acids long. The V end lost 1 base, the J end lost 9 bases, and 7 bases lay between the germline ends. CDR3 amino acids: CSARGARQYF. In nucleotides, the CDR3 is TGCAGTGCTAGAGGTGCTAGGCAGTACTTC.

The chain links TRBV21-1 to TRBJ2-7; TRBD1, as called in the table, went unchecked against the DNA. TRBV21-1 counts as a pseudogene. This CDR3 region has 16 residues. CDR3 bases: TGTGCCAGCAGCACCTGGGGAGGGACAGGGGCCTACGAGCAGTACTTC. As protein: CASSTWGGTGAYEQYF.

There are a few counts of this clone. This sequence joins TRBV19 and TRBJ1-5; the match to TRBD1 covers 9 bases. The CDR3 has 17 residues. V was pared by 2 bases and J by 6 bases, with 11 bases of the junction left unmatched. CDR1 LNHDA and CDR2 SQIVND come from the germline V gene (reference sequence). The CDR3, as DNA: TGTGCCAGTAGTATATACCGGGGACAGGGCTTCTCTCAGCCCCAGCATTTT. Protein: CASSIYRGQGFSQPQHF.

This sequence joins TRBV6-5 and TRBJ1-1; 7 positions agree with TRBD1. The CDR3 has 14 residues. The ends lost 2 bases at V and 2 bases at J; junction bases unmatched: 2. CDR1 is MNHEY and CDR2 is SVGAGI in the germline V gene. The CDR3 region is CASSYRGRNTEAFF. The CDR3 DNA reads as TGTGCCAGCAGTTACAGGGGGCGAAACACTGAAGCTTTCTTT.

This clone has just one count. The chain uses TRBV4-2 and TRBJ2-6; TRBD1 agrees at 9 bases. Trimming cost V 0 bases and J 0 bases; bases outside gene matches: 3. Germline V CDR1 and CDR2: LGHNA, YNFKEQ. This CDR3 contains 18 residues. This chain's CDR3 is CASSQEGQGISGANVLTF. The DNA for the CDR3 is TGTGCCAGCAGCCAAGAGGGACAGGGAATCTCTGGGGCCAACGTCCTGACTTTC.

The chain is built from TRBV27 and TRBJ2-5, with a possible D match to TRBD1 (6 bases). The CDR3 loop spans 12 amino acids. Trimming shortened V by 6 bases and J by 7 bases, and 12 bases separated the two germline ends. The germline gives CDR1 MNHEY, CDR2 SMNVEV (reference sequence). CDR3 sequence: CASRLARGTQYF. CDR3 nucleotides: TGTGCCAGCAGACTGGCCAGGGGGACCCAGTACTTC.